Below are 32 T cell receptor beta chains sequenced from a single sample in a study of blood T cells in healthy people across ages. Alongside a J-beta primer mix, a sample-barcoded 5' primer served in a second PCR lasting about 7 to 12 cycles. TCRdb re-called the 5' RACE reads through MiXCR, storing one row per CDR3 protein. The table shows about 970,000 distinct CDR3 sequences, with about 51% occurring only once. Sequencing was performed on blood. These receptors were taken from a woman aged 60-75 years in good health.

The rearrangement links TRBV27 to TRBJ2-3; the D gene is possibly TRBD1 (5 bases). Germline V lookup: CDR1 MNHEY, CDR2 SMNVEV (reference sequence). Trimming took 4 bases from V and 2 from J, leaving 13 bases between them. The CDR3 covers 15 residues. CDR3 sequence (DNA): TGTGCCAGCAGTTCCCTCCGACAGAACACAGATACGCAGTATTTT. Residues: CASSSLRQNTDTQYF.

A remark on this clonotype: Since a much larger clone is just one base distant, this may be a read error. No conserved phenylalanine or tryptophan is present at the end of the CDR3, so a read error is the likely explanation. The chain carries TRBV6-2 or TRBV6-3 and TRBJ2-7, with 8 bases identical to TRBD1. V shed 6 bases, J shed 2 bases, and the junction held 3 bases outside the gene matches. CDR3 length: 13 residues. Germline V gene lookup returns CDR1 MNHEY and CDR2 SVGEGT. The chain's CDR3 is CASSPTGAYEQYL. Written as DNA, the CDR3 is TGTGCCAGCAGCCCGACAGGGGCCTACGAGCAGTACTTA.

This clonotype has a count of ten or more. The gene calls are TRBV7-3 and TRBJ2-3, with 8 nucleotides matching TRBD2. The trim removed 1 base at V and 6 bases at J, leaving 15 bases unmatched. In germline, CDR1 is SGHTA, CDR2 FQGTGA. The length of the CDR3 is 18 residues. CDR3 amino acids: CASSLNSAGVQSGDTQYF. DNA for the CDR3: TGTGCCAGCAGCTTAAACTCAGCGGGAGTCCAATCGGGGGATACGCAGTATTTT.

The CDR3 DNA sequence: TGTGCCAGCAGCAGGACAGGGCACTCTAGCAATCAGCCCCAGCATTTT. Its translation: CASSRTGHSSNQPQHF. The V gene is TRBV6-2 or TRBV6-3, the J gene TRBJ1-5; 8 positions agree with TRBD1. CDR1 is MNHEY and CDR2 is SVGEGT in the germline V gene. This CDR3 comprises 16 residues. V lost 6 bases, J lost 0 bases, and 7 bases stayed unmatched.

The genes are TRBV28 and TRBJ2-3, with 12 bases identical to TRBD2. CDR1 is MDHEN, CDR2 SYDVKM, per germline. The CDR3 totals 16 residues. V trimming: 3 bases; J trimming: 6 bases; junction bases outside the gene matches: 7. CDR3 in amino acids: CASSFASGGGMDTQYF. The DNA for the CDR3 is TGTGCCAGCAGTTTTGCTAGCGGGGGGGGTATGGATACGCAGTATTTT.

This clonotype was recorded only once. The chain links TRBV12-3 or TRBV12-4 to TRBJ1-2; a weak D match, TRBD1 (6 bases). The length of the CDR3 is 15 residues. The V end lost 9 bases, the J end lost 8 bases, and 25 bases lay between the germline ends. This CDR3 is CASSLGNRDLLGYTF. CDR3 in DNA: TGTGCCAGTTCTCTAGGGAACAGGGACCTTTTAGGCTACACCTTC.

The chain uses TRBV6-1 and TRBJ2-6, with TRBD1 identical over 7 bases. There are 17 residues in the CDR3. Per germline, CDR1 MNHNS and CDR2 SASEGT. Trimming took 6 bases from V and 0 from J; bases not matched to a gene: 8. The CDR3 here is CASRGGLHFSGANVLTF. The CDR3, as DNA: TGTGCCAGCAGAGGGGGCCTGCACTTCTCTGGGGCCAACGTCCTGACTTTC.

The V gene is TRBV27, the J gene TRBJ2-3, with D hard to call. This CDR3 has 17 amino acids. Germline CDR1 reads MNHEY; CDR2 reads SMNVEV (reference sequence). V lost 2 bases and J lost 0, with 15 bases in between. CDR3 amino acids: CASSLKGPASSTDTQYF. The CDR3 DNA reads as TGTGCCAGCAGTTTAAAGGGTCCAGCGAGTAGCACAGATACGCAGTATTTT.

The V and J genes are TRBV27 and TRBJ2-7; 10 nucleotides align to TRBD1. This CDR3 contains 14 residues. Germline V gene lookup returns CDR1 MNHEY and CDR2 SMNVEV (reference sequence). Losses at the gene ends were 10 bases for V and 0 bases for J; bases not matched to a gene: 6. The CDR3 loop reads CATQWTGGSYEQYF. The CDR3 nucleotides are TGTGCCACTCAATGGACAGGGGGCTCCTACGAGCAGTACTTC.

V and J are TRBV21-1 and TRBJ2-4; TRBD2, as called in the table, went unchecked against the DNA. The DNA end is a closer match to TRBJ2-7, so the J assignment may be wrong. TRBV21-1 is reported as a pseudogene. The CDR3 is made up of 16 amino acids. CDR3 sequence reads: CASTLVPSGSFYEQYF. For the CDR3, the DNA is TGTGCCAGCACCCTAGTCCCAAGCGGGAGTTTTTACGAGCAGTACTTC.

This clonotype has just a few counts. The genes are TRBV6-6 and TRBJ2-4; 7 bases fit TRBD1. The J call may be incorrect, as the DNA end agrees better with TRBJ2-7. The CDR3 spans 16 residues. The germline gives CDR1 MNHNY, CDR2 SVGAGI (reference sequence). CDR3 nucleotides: TGTGCCAGCAGTTACTCGATCCCACAGGGGCGCTACGAGCAGTACTTC. Amino acids: CASSYSIPQGRYEQYF.

This clonotype was detected a few times. V gene TRBV20-1 combines with J gene TRBJ2-3; 8 bases line up with TRBD2. In germline, CDR1 is DFQATT, CDR2 SNEGSKA (reference sequence). The ends lost 4 bases at V and 0 bases at J; junction bases unmatched: 3. The CDR3 loop spans 14 amino acids. Here the CDR3 reads CSAIGGGSTDTQYF. The CDR3 DNA reads TGCAGTGCTATCGGCGGGGGGAGCACAGATACGCAGTATTTT.

This chain connects TRBV20-1 to TRBJ1-2, with 7 bases aligning to TRBD1. The CDR3 contains 13 residues. Germline V lookup: CDR1 DFQATT, CDR2 SNEGSKA (reference sequence). The junction had 11 bases not matched to a gene; V was cut back by 5 bases and J by 8 bases. In DNA, the CDR3 is TGCAGTGCTCAGCTCTACAGGGGTTCGGGCTACACCTTC. Translation: CSAQLYRGSGYTF.

This chain uses TRBV12-3 or TRBV12-4 with TRBJ1-1; TRBD1 might be the D (5 bases). V shed 3 bases and J shed 1 base, with 9 bases lying between them. CDR3 size: 14 residues. The CDR3 spells CASSLRQQNTEAFF. Here the CDR3 DNA reads TGTGCCAGCAGTTTGAGACAGCAGAACACTGAAGCTTTCTTT.

This clonotype was seen a few times. The J gene is TRBJ2-7, the V gene TRBV4-1; D is undetermined. Per the germline V gene, CDR1 is MGHRA and CDR2 is YSYEKL. CDR3 length: 15 amino acids. V was trimmed by 4 bases and J by 0 bases, leaving 13 bases between them. CDR3 nucleotide sequence: TGCGCCAGCAGCCGACCGACCGAGAGCTCCTACGAGCAGTACTTC. Translation: CASSRPTESSYEQYF.

V usage is TRBV12-3 or TRBV12-4 and J usage is TRBJ1-5, with 10 nucleotides matching TRBD1. Losses at the gene ends were 7 bases for V and 6 bases for J; bases not matched to a gene: 12. The CDR3 extends over 16 amino acids. The CDR3 reads CASTRTVGQGRQPQHF. As DNA, the CDR3 is TGTGCCAGCACCAGGACGGTGGGACAGGGGCGTCAGCCCCAGCATTTT.

This CDR3 reads CASLKRDIQETQYF. CDR3 in DNA: TGTGCCAGCTTGAAAAGGGATATCCAAGAGACCCAGTACTTC. The chain recombines TRBV28 with TRBJ2-5; no clear D gene. The CDR3 contains 14 residues. Germline CDR1 reads MDHEN; CDR2 reads SYDVKM. V was cut by 8 bases and J by 1 base, with 14 bases left in between. Supplemented by reference TRBV28 and TRBJ2-5, the full variable domain reads DVKVTQSSRYLVKRTGEKVFLECVQDMDHENMFWYRQDPGLGLRLIYFSYDVKMKEKGDIPEGYSVSREKKERFSLILESASTNQTSMYLCASLKRDIQETQYFGPGTRLLVL.

This clonotype was counted a few times. The CDR3 nucleotides are TGTGCCAGCAGTTTGGGGACTAGCGGGAACACCGGGGAGCTGTTTTTT. Its translation is CASSLGTSGNTGELFF. J is TRBJ2-2 and V is TRBV12-3 or TRBV12-4; 11 nucleotides agree with TRBD2. Losses at the gene ends were 3 bases for V and 1 base for J; bases not matched to a gene: 1. The CDR3 spans 16 residues.

The V call is TRBV9, the J call TRBJ2-5; 8 bases agree with TRBD2. The V and J ends lost 4 bases and 11 bases, in that order; junction bases with no gene match: 25. Germline lookup yields CDR1 SGDLS and CDR2 YYNGEE. The CDR3 covers 18 residues. CDR3 sequence reads: CASSPSGSGTRMAGEQYF. The CDR3 nucleotides are TGTGCCAGCAGCCCCAGCGGTTCAGGGACTAGGATGGCGGGGGAGCAGTACTTC.

Only a few counts were recorded for this clonotype. This chain uses TRBV7-8 with TRBJ2-5, with a weak D call TRBD2 (6 bases). Trimming left V 0 bases short and J 4 bases short, with 12 bases between. Germline loops: CDR1 SGHVS, CDR2 FQNEAQ. The CDR3 contains 15 residues. The CDR3 sequence is CASSLAGGFRETQYF. DNA of the CDR3: TGTGCCAGCAGCTTAGCGGGAGGCTTTCGAGAGACCCAGTACTTC.

The rearrangement links TRBV12-3 or TRBV12-4 to TRBJ2-5, with 9 bases matching TRBD2. After removal of 7 bases from V and 5 bases from J, the junction contained 5 bases not matched to a gene. The CDR3 is made up of 13 amino acids. This CDR3 is CASIVSGSETQYF. For the CDR3, the DNA is TGTGCCAGCATTGTTAGCGGGAGTGAGACCCAGTACTTC.

The CDR3 DNA follows: TGCAGCGTCCCTCGGGGCGTGGGTACACAGGTGGGAGCTTTCTTT. Its translation is CSVPRGVGTQVGAFF. The chain has TRBV29-1 and TRBJ1-1, with D tentatively TRBD1 (5 bases). Germline CDR1 and CDR2: SQVTM and ANQGSEA. The V and J ends lost 6 bases and 10 bases respectively, with 27 bases between them. This CDR3 spans 15 amino acids.

This chain uses TRBV29-1 with TRBJ2-7, with unresolved D. Trimming shortened V by 4 bases and J by 7 bases, and 11 bases separated the two germline ends. Per the germline V gene, CDR1 is SQVTM and CDR2 is ANQGSEA. The CDR3 extends over 11 amino acids. Here the CDR3 reads CSVAVAVEQYF. The CDR3 bases are TGCAGCGTTGCGGTTGCGGTTGAGCAGTACTTC.

In its sample, this clonotype was seen once. The junction shows a germline mismatch at one end, possibly a read error. V usage is TRBV12-3 or TRBV12-4 and J usage is TRBJ2-2; TRBD1 might be the D (5 bases). The CDR3 is 13 residues long. DNA for the CDR3: TGTGCCAGCAGTGTAGTGGACACAGGGGAGCTGTTTTTT. It translates to CASSVVDTGELFF.

The chain employs TRBV3-1 and TRBJ2-7, with D hard to call. CDR3 size: 12 residues. Germline V lookup: CDR1 LGHDT, CDR2 YNNKEL (reference sequence). Trimming cost V 2 bases and J 3 bases, with 5 bases left between them. The CDR3: CASSQLNYEQYF. The CDR3 nucleotides read TGTGCCAGCAGCCAATTGAACTACGAGCAGTACTTC.

The J gene is TRBJ2-4, the V gene TRBV29-1; D might be TRBD2 (5 bases). Trimming shortened V by 7 bases and J by 13 bases, and 23 bases separated the two germline ends. The CDR3 has 13 residues. CDR1 SQVTM and CDR2 ANQGSEA come from the germline V gene. The CDR3 sequence is CSGTVSGIGEQYF. CDR3 in DNA: TGCAGCGGTACCGTCTCGGGAATAGGAGAGCAGTACTTC. Looking up the rest from reference TRBV29-1 and TRBJ2-4 gives the full variable domain: SAVISQKPSRDICQRGTSLTIQCQVDSQVTMMFWYRQQPGQSLTLIATANQGSEATYESGFVIDKFPISRPNLTFSTLTVSNMSPEDSSIYLCSGTVSGIGEQYFGAGTRLSVL.

The V and J genes are TRBV27 and TRBJ2-5; D possibly corresponds to TRBD1 (6 bases). Germline V gene data show CDR1 as MNHEY and CDR2 as SMNVEV (reference sequence). The CDR3 length is 16 residues. Trimming left V 4 bases short and J 2 bases short, with 17 bases between. The CDR3 protein is CASSSRPTGDQETQYF. DNA of the CDR3: TGTGCCAGCAGTTCCCGCCCGACAGGCGATCAAGAGACCCAGTACTTC.

The chain carries TRBV28 and TRBJ2-5; TRBD1 aligns across 7 bases. V gave up 6 bases and J gave up 4 bases; unmatched junction bases: 14. The germline gives CDR1 MDHEN, CDR2 SYDVKM. CDR3 size: 16 residues. CDR3 amino acids: CASSQRQGYSRETQYF. In DNA form, the CDR3 reads TGTGCCAGCAGCCAGAGACAGGGATATTCAAGAGAGACCCAGTACTTC. The whole variable domain, remainder taken from reference TRBV28 and TRBJ2-5, is DVKVTQSSRYLVKRTGEKVFLECVQDMDHENMFWYRQDPGLGLRLIYFSYDVKMKEKGDIPEGYSVSREKKERFSLILESASTNQTSMYLCASSQRQGYSRETQYFGPGTRLLVL.

V usage is TRBV6-5 and J usage is TRBJ1-5; 8 nucleotides match TRBD1. V lost 0 bases to trimming and J lost 3 bases; unmatched junction nucleotides: 13. Germline V gene lookup returns CDR1 MNHEY and CDR2 SVGAGI. The CDR3 has 19 residues. CDR3 in DNA: TGTGCCAGCAGTTACTCGCGATCCCAACAGGGGGTGTACAATCAGCCCCAGCATTTT. It specifies CASSYSRSQQGVYNQPQHF.

This clonotype was observed many times. CDR3 DNA: TGTGCCAGCAGCTTAGCGGGACAGGACTATGGCTACACCTTC. Protein sequence: CASSLAGQDYGYTF. The V and J genes are TRBV7-2 and TRBJ1-2; 8 bases line up with TRBD1. The length of the CDR3 is 14 residues. Germline CDR1 reads SGHTA; CDR2 reads FQGNSA. With V trimmed by 0 bases and J by 3 bases, 0 bases remained unmatched.

This clonotype was detected only a few times. This chain links TRBV20-1 with TRBJ2-5; D may match TRBD1 or TRBD2 (5 bases each). Trimming removed 0 bases from V and 6 bases from J, with 8 bases in between. In germline, CDR1 is DFQATT, CDR2 SNEGSKA (reference sequence). This CDR3 contains 12 residues. For the CDR3, the DNA is TGCAGTGCTAGAGATTCGGGGCAGACCCAGTACTTC. Amino acid sequence: CSARDSGQTQYF.

The chain uses TRBV6-2 or TRBV6-3 and TRBJ2-1; the D gene is possibly TRBD1 (6 bases). Germline CDR1 reads MNHEY; CDR2 reads SVGEGT. V was shortened by 7 bases and J by 8 bases, with 21 bases between the two germline ends. There are 15 residues in the CDR3. The CDR3 coding sequence is TGTGCCAGCACCCACCTTAGGGGGAGCTCGGATGAGCAGTTCTTC. Translating it yields CASTHLRGSSDEQFF.